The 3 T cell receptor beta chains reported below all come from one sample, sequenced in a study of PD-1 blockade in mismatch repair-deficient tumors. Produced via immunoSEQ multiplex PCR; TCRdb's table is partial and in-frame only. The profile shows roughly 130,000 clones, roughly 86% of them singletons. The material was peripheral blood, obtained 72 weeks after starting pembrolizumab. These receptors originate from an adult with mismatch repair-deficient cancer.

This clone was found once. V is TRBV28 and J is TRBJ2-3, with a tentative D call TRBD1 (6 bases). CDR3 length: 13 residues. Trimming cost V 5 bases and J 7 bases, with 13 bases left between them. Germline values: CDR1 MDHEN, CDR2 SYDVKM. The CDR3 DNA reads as TGTGCCAGCAGTCCAACAGGGTCCAATACGCAGTATTTT. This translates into CASSPTGSNTQYF.

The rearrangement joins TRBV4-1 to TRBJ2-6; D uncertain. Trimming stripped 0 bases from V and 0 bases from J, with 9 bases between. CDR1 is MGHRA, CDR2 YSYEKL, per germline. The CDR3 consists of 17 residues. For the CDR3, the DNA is TGCGCCAGCAGCCAAGAGCGGCAAGGCTCTGGGGCCAACGTCCTGACTTTC. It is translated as CASSQERQGSGANVLTF.

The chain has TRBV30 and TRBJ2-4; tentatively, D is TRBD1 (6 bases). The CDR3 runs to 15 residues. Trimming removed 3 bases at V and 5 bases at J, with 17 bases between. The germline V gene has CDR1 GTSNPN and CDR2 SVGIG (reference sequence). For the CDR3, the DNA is TGTGCCTGGAGGCGTTCACAGGGTTTGGAAAACATTCAGTACTTC. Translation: CAWRRSQGLENIQYF.